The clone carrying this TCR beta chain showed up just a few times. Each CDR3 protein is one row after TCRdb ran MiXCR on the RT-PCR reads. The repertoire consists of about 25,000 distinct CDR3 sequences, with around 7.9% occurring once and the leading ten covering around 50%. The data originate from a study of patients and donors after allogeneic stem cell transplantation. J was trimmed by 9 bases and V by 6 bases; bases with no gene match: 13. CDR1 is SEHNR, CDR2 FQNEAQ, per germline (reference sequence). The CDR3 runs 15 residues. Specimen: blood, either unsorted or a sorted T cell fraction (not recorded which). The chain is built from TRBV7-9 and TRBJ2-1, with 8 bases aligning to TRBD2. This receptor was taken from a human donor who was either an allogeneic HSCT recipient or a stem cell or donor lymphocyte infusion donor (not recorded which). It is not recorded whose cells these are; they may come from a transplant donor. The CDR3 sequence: CASRSRNGRAFEQFF. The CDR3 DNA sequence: TGTGCCAGCAGGTCGCGGAACGGGAGGGCATTTGAGCAGTTCTTC. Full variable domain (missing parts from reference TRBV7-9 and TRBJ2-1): DTGVSQNPRHKITKRGQNVTFRCDPISEHNRLYWYRQTLGQGPEFLTYFQNEAQLEKSRLLSDRFSAERPKGSFSTLEIQRTEQGDSAMYLCASRSRNGRAFEQFFGPGTRLTVL.